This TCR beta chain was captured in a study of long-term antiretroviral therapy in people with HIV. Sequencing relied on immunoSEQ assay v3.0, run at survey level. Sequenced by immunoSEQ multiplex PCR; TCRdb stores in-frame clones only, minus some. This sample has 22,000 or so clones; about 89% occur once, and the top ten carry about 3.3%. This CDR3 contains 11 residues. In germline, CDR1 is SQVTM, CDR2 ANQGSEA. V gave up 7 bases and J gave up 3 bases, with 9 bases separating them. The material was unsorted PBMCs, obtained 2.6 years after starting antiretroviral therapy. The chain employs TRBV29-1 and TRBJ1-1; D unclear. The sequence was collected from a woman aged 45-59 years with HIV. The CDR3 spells CSAQDDTEAFF. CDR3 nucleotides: TGCAGCGCGCAGGACGACACTGAAGCTTTCTTT.